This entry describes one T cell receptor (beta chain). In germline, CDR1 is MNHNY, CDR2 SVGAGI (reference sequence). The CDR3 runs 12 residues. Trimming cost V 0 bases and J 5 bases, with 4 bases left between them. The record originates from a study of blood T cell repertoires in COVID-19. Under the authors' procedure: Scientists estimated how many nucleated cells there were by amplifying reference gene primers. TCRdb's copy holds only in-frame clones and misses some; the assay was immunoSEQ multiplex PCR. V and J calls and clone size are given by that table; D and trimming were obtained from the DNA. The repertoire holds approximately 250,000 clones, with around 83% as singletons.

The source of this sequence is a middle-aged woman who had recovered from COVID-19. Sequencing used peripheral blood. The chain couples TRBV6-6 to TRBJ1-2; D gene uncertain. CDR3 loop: CASSYSRYGYTF. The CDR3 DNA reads TGTGCCAGCAGTTACTCGAGATATGGCTACACCTTC.